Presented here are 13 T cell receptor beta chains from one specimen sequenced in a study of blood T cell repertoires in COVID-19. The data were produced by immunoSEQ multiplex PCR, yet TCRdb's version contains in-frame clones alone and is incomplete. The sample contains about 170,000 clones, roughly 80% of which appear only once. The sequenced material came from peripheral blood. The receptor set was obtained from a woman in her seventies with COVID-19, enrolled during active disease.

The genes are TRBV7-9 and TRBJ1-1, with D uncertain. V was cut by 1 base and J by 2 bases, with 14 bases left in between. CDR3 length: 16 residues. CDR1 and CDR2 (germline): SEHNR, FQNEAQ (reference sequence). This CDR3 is CASSLGSGTSNTEAFF. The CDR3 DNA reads TGTGCCAGCAGCTTAGGTTCAGGAACCTCAAACACTGAAGCTTTCTTT. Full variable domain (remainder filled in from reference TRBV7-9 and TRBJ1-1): DTGVSQNPRHKITKRGQNVTFRCDPISEHNRLYWYRQTLGQGPEFLTYFQNEAQLEKSRLLSDRFSAERPKGSFSTLEIQRTEQGDSAMYLCASSLGSGTSNTEAFFGQGTRLTVV.

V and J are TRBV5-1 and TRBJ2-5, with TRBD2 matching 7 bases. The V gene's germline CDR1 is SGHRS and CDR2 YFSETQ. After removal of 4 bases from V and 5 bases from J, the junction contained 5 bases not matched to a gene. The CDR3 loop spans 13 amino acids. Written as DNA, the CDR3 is TGCGCCAGCAGCGAAAGCGGGGTGGAGACCCAGTACTTC. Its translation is CASSESGVETQYF.

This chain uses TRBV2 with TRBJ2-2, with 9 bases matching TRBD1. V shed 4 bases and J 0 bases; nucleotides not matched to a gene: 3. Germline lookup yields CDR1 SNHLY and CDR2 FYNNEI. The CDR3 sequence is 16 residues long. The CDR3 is CASSGQGVANTGELFF. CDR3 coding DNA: TGTGCCAGCAGTGGACAGGGGGTCGCGAACACCGGGGAGCTGTTTTTT.

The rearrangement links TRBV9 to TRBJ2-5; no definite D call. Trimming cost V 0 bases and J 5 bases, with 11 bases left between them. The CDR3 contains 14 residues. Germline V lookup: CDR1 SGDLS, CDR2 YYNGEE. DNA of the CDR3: TGTGCCAGCAGCGTAGATGGGCTCCGGGAGACCCAGTACTTC. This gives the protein CASSVDGLRETQYF.

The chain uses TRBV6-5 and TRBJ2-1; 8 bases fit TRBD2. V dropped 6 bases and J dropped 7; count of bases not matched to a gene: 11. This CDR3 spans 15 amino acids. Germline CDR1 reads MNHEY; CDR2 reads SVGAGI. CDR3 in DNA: TGTGCCAGCAGGCCCCCCTACGGGAGGGCTAATGAGCAGTTCTTC. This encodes CASRPPYGRANEQFF.

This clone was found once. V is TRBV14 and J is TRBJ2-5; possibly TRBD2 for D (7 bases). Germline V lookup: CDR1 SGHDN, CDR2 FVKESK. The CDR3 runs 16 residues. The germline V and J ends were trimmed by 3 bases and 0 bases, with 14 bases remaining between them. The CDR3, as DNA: TGTGCCAGCAGCCATTTCGGGGGGCCGTACCAAGAGACCCAGTACTTC. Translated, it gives CASSHFGGPYQETQYF.

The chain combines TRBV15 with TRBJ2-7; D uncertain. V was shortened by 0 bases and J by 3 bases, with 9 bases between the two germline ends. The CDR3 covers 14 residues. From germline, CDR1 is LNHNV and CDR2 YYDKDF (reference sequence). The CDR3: CATSRDKHGYEQYF. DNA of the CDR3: TGTGCCACCAGCAGAGATAAGCATGGCTACGAGCAGTACTTC.

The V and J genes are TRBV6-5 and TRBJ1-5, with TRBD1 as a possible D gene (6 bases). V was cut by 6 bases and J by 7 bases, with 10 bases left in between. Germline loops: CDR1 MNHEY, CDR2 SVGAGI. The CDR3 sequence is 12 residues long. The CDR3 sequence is CASRTTGQPQHF. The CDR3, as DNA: TGTGCCAGCAGGACTACAGGGCAGCCCCAGCATTTT.

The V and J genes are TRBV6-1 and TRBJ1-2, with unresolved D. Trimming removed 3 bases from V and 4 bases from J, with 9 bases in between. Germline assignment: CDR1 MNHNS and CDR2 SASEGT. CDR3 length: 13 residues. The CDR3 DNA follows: TGTGCCAGCAGTGATTTCCCTTCCTATGGCTACACCTTC. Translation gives CASSDFPSYGYTF.

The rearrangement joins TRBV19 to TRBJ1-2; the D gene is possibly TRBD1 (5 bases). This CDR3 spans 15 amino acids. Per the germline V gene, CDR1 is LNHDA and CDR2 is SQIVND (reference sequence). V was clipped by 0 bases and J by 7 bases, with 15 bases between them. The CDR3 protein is CASSIELQVPGGYTF. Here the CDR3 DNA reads TGTGCCAGTAGTATAGAGTTACAGGTCCCAGGTGGCTACACCTTC.

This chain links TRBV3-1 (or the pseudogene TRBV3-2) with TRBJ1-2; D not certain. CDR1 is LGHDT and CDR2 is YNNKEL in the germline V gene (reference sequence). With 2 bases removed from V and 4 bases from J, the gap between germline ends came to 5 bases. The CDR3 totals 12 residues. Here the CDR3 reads CASSQHFYGYTF. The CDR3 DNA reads TGTGCCAGCAGCCAACACTTCTATGGCTACACCTTC.

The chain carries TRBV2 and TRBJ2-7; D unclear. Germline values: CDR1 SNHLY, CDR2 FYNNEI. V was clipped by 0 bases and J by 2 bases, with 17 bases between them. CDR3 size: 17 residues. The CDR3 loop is CASSEALPGWNTYEQYV. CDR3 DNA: TGTGCCAGCAGTGAAGCGCTTCCAGGTTGGAACACCTACGAGCAGTACGTC.

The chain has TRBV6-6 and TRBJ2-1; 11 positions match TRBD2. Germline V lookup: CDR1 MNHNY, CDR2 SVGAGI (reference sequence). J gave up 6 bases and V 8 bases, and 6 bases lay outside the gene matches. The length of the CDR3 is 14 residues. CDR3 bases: TGTGCCAGCGGCACTAGCGGGGGAGGCAATGAGCAGTTCTTC. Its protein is CASGTSGGGNEQFF.